The clone carrying this T cell receptor beta chain was observed a handful of times. Trimming shortened V by 1 base and J by 3 bases, and 15 bases separated the two germline ends. This CDR3 is 16 amino acids long. Per germline, CDR1 SGHDN and CDR2 FVKESK. As every portion of the isolated RNA was reverse transcribed, the sequencing read expressed TCRB transcripts. Clones were sequenced by immunoSEQ multiplex PCR, and TCRdb holds only the in-frame ones, with some missing. This sample has about 220,000 clones, with about a tenth found just once. These data come from a study of beta chain features in type 1 diabetes.

The specimen sequenced was central memory CD4+ T cells from blood. The sequence derives from a man younger than 35 in good health. The chain combines TRBV14 with TRBJ2-5; perhaps TRBD2 as D (5 bases). The CDR3 loop reads CASSQVPTGWEETQYF. The CDR3 DNA follows: TGTGCCAGCAGCCAAGTCCCCACGGGATGGGAAGAGACCCAGTACTTC.